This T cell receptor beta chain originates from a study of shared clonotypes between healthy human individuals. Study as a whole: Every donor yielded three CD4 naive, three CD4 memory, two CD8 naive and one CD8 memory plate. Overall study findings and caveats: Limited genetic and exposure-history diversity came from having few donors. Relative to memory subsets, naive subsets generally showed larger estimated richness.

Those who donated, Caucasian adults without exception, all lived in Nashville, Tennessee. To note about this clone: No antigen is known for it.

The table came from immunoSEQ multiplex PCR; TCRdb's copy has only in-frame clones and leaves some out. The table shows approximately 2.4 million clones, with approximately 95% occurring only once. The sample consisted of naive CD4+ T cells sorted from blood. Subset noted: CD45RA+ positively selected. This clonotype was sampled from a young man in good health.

The CDR3 DNA sequence: TGTGCCAGCAGGTCCGGCGACGGGGAGCTGTTTTTT. Amino acid sequence: CASRSGDGELFF. V gene TRBV5-8 combines with J gene TRBJ2-2; unclear D gene. The length of the CDR3 is 12 residues. V lost 5 bases and J 7 bases, leaving 9 bases between the germline ends. Germline V gene data show CDR1 as SGHTS and CDR2 as YDEGEE.